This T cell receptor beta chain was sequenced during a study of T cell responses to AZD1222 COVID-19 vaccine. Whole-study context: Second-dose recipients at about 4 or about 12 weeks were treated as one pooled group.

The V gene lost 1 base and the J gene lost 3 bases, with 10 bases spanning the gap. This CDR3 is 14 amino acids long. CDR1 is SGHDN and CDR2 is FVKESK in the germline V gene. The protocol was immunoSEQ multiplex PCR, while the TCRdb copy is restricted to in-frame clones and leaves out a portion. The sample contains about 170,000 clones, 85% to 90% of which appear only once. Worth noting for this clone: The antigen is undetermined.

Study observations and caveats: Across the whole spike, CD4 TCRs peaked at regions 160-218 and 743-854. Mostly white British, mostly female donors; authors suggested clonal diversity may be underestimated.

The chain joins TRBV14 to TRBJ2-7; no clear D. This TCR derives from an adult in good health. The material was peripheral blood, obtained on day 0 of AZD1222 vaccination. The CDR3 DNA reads TGTGCCAGCAGCCAAGGGCTGCCCTACTACGAGCAGTACTTC. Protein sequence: CASSQGLPYYEQYF.